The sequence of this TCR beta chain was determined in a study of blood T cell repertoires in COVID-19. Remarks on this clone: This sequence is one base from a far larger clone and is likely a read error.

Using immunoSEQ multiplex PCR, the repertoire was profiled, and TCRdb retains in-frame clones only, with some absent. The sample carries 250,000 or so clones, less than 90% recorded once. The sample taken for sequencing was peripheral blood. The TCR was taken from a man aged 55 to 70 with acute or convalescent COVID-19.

Written as DNA, the CDR3 is TGTGCCAGCAGTTACGACAGGGGGAACACCATATATTTT. Amino acid sequence: CASSYDRGNTIYF. V is TRBV6-5 and J is TRBJ1-3; 9 positions agree with TRBD1. Germline CDR1 and CDR2: MNHEY and SVGAGI. With 2 bases clipped from V and 7 bases from J, the junction kept 0 bases outside the gene matches. CDR3 size: 13 residues.